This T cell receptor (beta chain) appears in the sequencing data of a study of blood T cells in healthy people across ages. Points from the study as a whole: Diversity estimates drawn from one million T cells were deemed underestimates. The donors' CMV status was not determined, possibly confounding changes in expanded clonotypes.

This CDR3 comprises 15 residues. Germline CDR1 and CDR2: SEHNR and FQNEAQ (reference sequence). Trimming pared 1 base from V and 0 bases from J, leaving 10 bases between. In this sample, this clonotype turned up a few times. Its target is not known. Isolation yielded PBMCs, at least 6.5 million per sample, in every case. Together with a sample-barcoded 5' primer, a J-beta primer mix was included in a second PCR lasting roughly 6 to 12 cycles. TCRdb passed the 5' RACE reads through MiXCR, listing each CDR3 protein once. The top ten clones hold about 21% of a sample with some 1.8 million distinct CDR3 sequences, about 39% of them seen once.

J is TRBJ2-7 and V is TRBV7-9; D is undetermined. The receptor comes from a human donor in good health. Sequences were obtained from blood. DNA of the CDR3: TGTGCCAGCAGCTTAGTTCCCAAGAGCTCCTACGAGCAGTACTTC. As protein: CASSLVPKSSYEQYF.